Below are 5 T cell receptor beta chains sequenced from a single sample in a study of vaccination and CD4 T cells after COVID-19. What these receptors recognize is not known. At the Johns Hopkins FTIC core, DNA taken from cultured CD4+ T cells was sequenced by way of the Oncomine TCR Beta short-read assay. MiXCR was run by TCRdb on the PCR reads, yielding one entry per CDR3 protein. The sample lists approximately 16,000 distinct CDR3 sequences; roughly two fifths were seen once. As for treatment: approximately 9-day PBMC culture with coronavirus spike peptide pools or control peptides (ViraFEST assay). Sequencing was carried out using CD4+ T cells from blood, cultured in vitro. The source of these receptors is a human donor who had recovered from COVID-19.

J is TRBJ2-3 and V is TRBV5-7, with D tentatively TRBD1 (6 bases). TRBV5-7 is flagged as an ORF with uncertain function. V lost 0 bases and J 6 bases, leaving 20 bases between the germline ends. The CDR3 length is 17 residues. The CDR3 loop is CASSLGLARGAWDTQYF. The DNA for the CDR3 is TGTGCCAGCAGCTTGGGTTTGGCCAGGGGCGCATGGGATACGCAGTATTTT.

This clonotype was recorded a few times. The V call is TRBV6-1, the J call TRBJ1-1; D is unclear. This CDR3 comprises 13 residues. Trimming took off 1 base at V and 4 bases at J, with 7 bases between the two ends. Germline CDR1 is MNHNS and CDR2 is SASEGT. In nucleotides, the CDR3 is TGTGCCAGCAGTGAAGATTTTCTCACTGAAGCTTTCTTT. It encodes CASSEDFLTEAFF.

This clonotype is deemed medium-sized (0.01 to 0.1%). V is TRBV6-1 and J is TRBJ2-3; 7 bases align to TRBD1. Germline loops: CDR1 MNHNS, CDR2 SASEGT. After removal of 8 bases from V and 2 bases from J, the junction contained 4 bases not matched to a gene. This CDR3 spans 13 amino acids. This CDR3 reads CASGGQNTDTQYF. The DNA for the CDR3 is TGTGCCAGCGGGGGACAGAACACAGATACGCAGTATTTT.

This clonotype turned up a few times. The chain combines TRBV20-1 with TRBJ2-1, with 7 nucleotides matching TRBD2. V shed 1 base, J shed 5 bases, and the junction held 8 bases outside the gene matches. There are 15 residues in the CDR3. The V gene's germline CDR1 is DFQATT and CDR2 SNEGSKA (reference sequence). The CDR3 is CSARGPSGTHNEQFF. For the CDR3, the DNA is TGCAGTGCTAGAGGCCCTAGCGGCACCCACAATGAGCAGTTCTTC.

Written as DNA, the CDR3 is TGTGCCAGCAGCGCCTCGACAGCTCACGGTGAAAAACTGTTTTTT. Protein sequence: CASSASTAHGEKLFF. V is TRBV7-7 and J is TRBJ1-4; D perhaps matches TRBD1 (5 bases). There are 15 residues in the CDR3. The germline V gene has CDR1 SSHAT and CDR2 FNYEAQ (reference sequence). The V end lost 5 bases, the J end lost 7 bases, and 17 bases lay between the germline ends.